This T cell receptor (beta chain) was profiled in a study of breast tumors, draining lymph nodes, adjacent tissues. The CDR3 consists of 14 residues. Germline V gene sequence: CDR1 MGHDK, CDR2 SYGVNS. V shed 7 bases, J shed 5 bases, and the junction held 10 bases outside the gene matches. Study-level findings and limits: Tumors had less TCR diversity than lymph nodes, more than nontumor tissue. Tumor T cell lymph node origin was a supported hypothesis, not proven.

A remark on this clonotype: Its specificity is unknown.

Axillary draining lymph nodes of breast cancer patients supplied the node samples. TCRdb recomputed calls from the multiplex PCR reads with MiXCR, one row per CDR3 protein. The sample lists over 150,000 distinct CDR3 sequences, about 33% seen once, with about 4.5% in the top ten. What was sequenced was axillary lymph node tissue. The TCR comes from a female donor with breast cancer. Some clones in this sample may be carry-over from other donors' samples. The genes are TRBV25-1 and TRBJ2-5; TRBD2 agrees at 7 bases. The CDR3 DNA reads as TGTGCCAGCAAAAACCCCGGGAGGATGGAGACCCAGTACTTC. Protein product: CASKNPGRMETQYF.